This T cell receptor (beta chain) was identified in a study of regulatory T cells in long-lasting Graves disease. Study results and caveats: New patients shared 950 to 1,000 public clonotypes, fewer than the 2,500 to 3,000 shared by persistent patients.

Concerning this clonotype itself: Its specificity is unknown.

The germline gives CDR1 SGHTA, CDR2 FQGNSA. Trimming stripped 4 bases from V and 2 bases from J, with 21 bases between. This CDR3 spans 17 amino acids. Time point specified: newly diagnosed GD, antithyroid drugs for less than 3 months. Construction of the TCR library relied on RNA isolated from PBMCs. Arm-PCR with iRepertoire HTBI primers amplified the CDR3 regions for these TCR beta libraries. Each CDR3 protein gets one entry after TCRdb re-called the multiplex PCR reads with MiXCR. The sample records hundreds of thousands of distinct CDR3 sequences, roughly a sixth being singletons. The sequence came from a female donor with Graves disease. The sequenced sample was peripheral blood mononuclear cells (PBMCs), obtained at new diagnosis, from a patient treated with antithyroid drugs. This chain joins TRBV7-2 and TRBJ2-7, with D tentatively TRBD2 (6 bases). The CDR3 sequence: CASSYGLLRDKTYEQYF. The DNA of the CDR3 is TGTGCCAGCAGCTACGGGCTACTGCGGGATAAGACCTACGAGCAGTACTTC.